The T cell receptor (beta chain) described here comes from a study of shared clonotypes between healthy human individuals. As concerns this clone: Its target is unknown.

Naive CD8 cells were CD45RO-negative, positively selected for CCR7, excluding terminally differentiated effector memory CD45RA+ cells. The study's findings and limits: Incomplete sequencing of sorted subsets was indicated by rarefaction despite large depth. Researchers found naive subsets generally carried larger estimated richness than memory subsets.

This CDR3 comprises 15 residues. Trimming took 4 bases from V and 1 from J, leaving 15 bases between them. Per germline, CDR1 SGHKS and CDR2 YYEKEE (reference sequence). The table came from immunoSEQ multiplex PCR; TCRdb's copy has only in-frame clones and leaves some out. Found here are about 1,800,000 clones, about 95% of them singletons; the top ten hold more than 0.9%. Material for sequencing was naive CD8+ T cells sorted from blood. This clonotype was sampled from a man aged 18 to 30 in good health. The V call is TRBV5-5, the J call TRBJ2-7; possibly TRBD1 or TRBD2 for D (5 bases each). CDR3 sequence reads: CASSDEGWGSYEQYF. The DNA of the CDR3 is TGTGCCAGCAGCGATGAGGGGTGGGGATCCTACGAGCAGTACTTC.